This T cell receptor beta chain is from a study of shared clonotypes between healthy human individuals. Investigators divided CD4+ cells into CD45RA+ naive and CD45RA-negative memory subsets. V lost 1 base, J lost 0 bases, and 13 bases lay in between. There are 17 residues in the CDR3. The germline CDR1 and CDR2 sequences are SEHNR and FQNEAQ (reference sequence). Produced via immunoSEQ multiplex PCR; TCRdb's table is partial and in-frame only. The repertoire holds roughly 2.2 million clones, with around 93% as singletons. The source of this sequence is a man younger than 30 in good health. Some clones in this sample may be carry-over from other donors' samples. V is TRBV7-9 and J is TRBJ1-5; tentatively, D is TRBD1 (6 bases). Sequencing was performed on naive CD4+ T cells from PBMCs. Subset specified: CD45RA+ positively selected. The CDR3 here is CASSLEPDRNSNQPQHF. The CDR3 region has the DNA TGTGCCAGCAGCTTAGAGCCGGACAGAAATAGCAATCAGCCCCAGCATTTT.